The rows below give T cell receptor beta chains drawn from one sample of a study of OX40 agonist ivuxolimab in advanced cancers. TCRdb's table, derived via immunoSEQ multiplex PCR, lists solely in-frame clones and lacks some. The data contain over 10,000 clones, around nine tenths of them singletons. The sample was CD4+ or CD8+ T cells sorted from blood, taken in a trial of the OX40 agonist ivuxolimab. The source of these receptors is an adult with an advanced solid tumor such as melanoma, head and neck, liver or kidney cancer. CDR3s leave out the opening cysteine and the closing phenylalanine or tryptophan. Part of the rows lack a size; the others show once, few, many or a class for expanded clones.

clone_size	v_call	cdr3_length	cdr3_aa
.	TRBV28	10	ASSLDSYEQY
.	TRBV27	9	ASSSTDTQY
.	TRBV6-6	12	ASSYSTGKETQY
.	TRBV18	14	ASSPFEGARTDTQY
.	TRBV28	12	ASYPAGGTDTQY
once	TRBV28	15	ASDSPDRTGDRETQY
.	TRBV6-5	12	ASSRAQGTYGYT
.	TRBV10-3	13	AISARDRATDTQY
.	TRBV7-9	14	ASSRTGGSYGNTIY
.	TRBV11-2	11	ASSPLVTGELF
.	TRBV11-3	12	ASSLVANGETQY
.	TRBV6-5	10	ASSQDDTEAF
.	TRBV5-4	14	ASSLPPEVPNYGYT
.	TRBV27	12	ASSFRGTGEKLF
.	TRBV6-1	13	ASSQRTSGSNEQF
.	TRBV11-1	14	ASSLLPLTDYNEQF